A single sample is the source of the 15 T cell receptor beta chains below, sequenced in a study of T cell changes during pregnancy in multiple sclerosis. Profiled with immunoSEQ multiplex PCR; TCRdb holds only in-frame clones, not every one. There are about 120,000 clones in the sample; 80% to 95% occur only once, and under 7% lies in the top ten. Sequenced material: peripheral blood, taken before pregnancy. Every receptor here comes from a female donor with multiple sclerosis, enrolled in a pregnancy study.

The gene calls are TRBV7-9 and TRBJ1-4, with a weak D call TRBD1 (5 bases). CDR1 is SEHNR and CDR2 is FQNEAQ in the germline V gene (reference sequence). Trimming left V 1 base short and J 0 bases short, with 6 bases between. The CDR3 is made up of 15 amino acids. CDR3 nucleotides: TGTGCCAGCAGCTTAGGACAGTCAACTAATGAAAAACTGTTTTTT. Translated: CASSLGQSTNEKLFF.

The chain combines TRBV14 with TRBJ1-2; D is possibly TRBD1 (6 bases). The CDR3 runs to 16 residues. From germline, CDR1 is SGHDN and CDR2 FVKESK. V was pared by 2 bases and J by 9 bases, with 22 bases between. The chain's CDR3 is CASSQTEGGIWHSYTF. The CDR3, as DNA: TGTGCCAGCAGCCAAACGGAGGGGGGGATATGGCACAGCTACACCTTC. Full variable domain (missing parts from reference TRBV14 and TRBJ1-2): EAGVTQFPSHSVIEKGQTVTLRCDPISGHDNLYWYRRVMGKEIKFLLHFVKESKQDESGMPNNRFLAERTGGTYSTLKVQPAELEDSGVYFCASSQTEGGIWHSYTFGSGTRLTVV.

This clone is termed medium-sized. This chain links TRBV21-1 with TRBJ2-4; TRBD2 reflects the table's D call only, with no check against the DNA. TRBV21-1 is tagged as a pseudogene. The CDR3 runs to 19 residues. CDR3 DNA sequence: TGTGCCAGCAGCAATGGACGGGGGACGGCGTCTCTAGCCAAAAACATTCAGTACTTC. Residues: CASSNGRGTASLAKNIQYF.

This chain links TRBV4-2 with TRBJ2-5; 9 bases agree with TRBD1. The CDR3 loop spans 19 amino acids. Germline V gene sequence: CDR1 LGHNA, CDR2 YNFKEQ. Unmatched junction bases numbered 17, after V lost 3 bases and J lost 3 bases. The CDR3 sequence: CASSQTLTGQGIGEETQYF. The CDR3, as DNA: TGTGCCAGCAGCCAGACCCTAACTGGACAGGGGATAGGAGAAGAGACCCAGTACTTC.

The CDR3 DNA reads as TGTGCCAGCAGTTCCCCCGGACTAGCGGGGGGGCCGGGAGGTCTCCAAGAGACCCAGTACTTC. Residues: CASSSPGLAGGPGGLQETQYF. This chain connects TRBV27 to TRBJ2-5, with 15 bases fitting TRBD2. Germline V gives CDR1 MNHEY, CDR2 SMNVEV (reference sequence). The CDR3 contains 21 residues. The V segment lost 4 bases and the J segment 1 base; nucleotides outside the gene matches: 16.

V is TRBV5-1 and J is TRBJ1-1; D perhaps matches TRBD1 (5 bases). Germline V gene data show CDR1 as SGHRS and CDR2 as YFSETQ. V lost 1 base to trimming and J lost 4 bases, with 20 bases between them. CDR3 size: 17 residues. The CDR3 reads CASSLKTVRRGRTEAFF. The CDR3 nucleotides read TGCGCCAGCAGCTTGAAAACGGTGAGGAGGGGCCGCACTGAAGCTTTCTTT. Filled out from reference TRBV5-1 and TRBJ1-1, the complete variable domain reads KAGVTQTPRYLIKTRGQQVTLSCSPISGHRSVSWYQQTPGQGLQFLFEYFSETQRNKGNFPGRFSGRQFSNSRSEMNVSTLELGDSALYLCASSLKTVRRGRTEAFFGQGTRLTVV.

This clone is a singleton in its sample. CDR3 in amino acids: CASSLGESSYNEQFF. CDR3 in DNA: TGTGCCAGCAGCTTAGGAGAGAGCTCCTACAATGAGCAGTTCTTC. This chain joins TRBV7-3 and TRBJ2-1; D gene uncertain. V was cut by 2 bases and J by 0 bases, with 8 bases left in between. The CDR3 covers 15 residues. The V gene's germline CDR1 is SGHTA and CDR2 FQGTGA.

To note about this clone: The same CDR3 arises from other DNA sequences in this sample as well. The chain couples TRBV28 to TRBJ2-7, with a tentative D call TRBD1 (6 bases). Trimming left V 5 bases short and J 1 base short, with 12 bases between. CDR1 is MDHEN and CDR2 is SYDVKM in the germline V gene. CDR3 length equals 14 residues. The CDR3 is CASSSPGQSYEQYF. The CDR3 nucleotides read TGTGCCAGCAGTAGTCCGGGACAATCCTACGAGCAGTACTTC. Full variable domain (remainder filled in from reference TRBV28 and TRBJ2-7): DVKVTQSSRYLVKRTGEKVFLECVQDMDHENMFWYRQDPGLGLRLIYFSYDVKMKEKGDIPEGYSVSREKKERFSLILESASTNQTSMYLCASSSPGQSYEQYFGPGTRLTVT.

A single count supports this clone. The chain employs TRBV6-5 and TRBJ2-7; 7 nucleotides agree with TRBD2. The trim removed 0 bases at V and 5 bases at J, leaving 10 bases unmatched. The germline CDR1 and CDR2 sequences are MNHEY and SVGAGI. CDR3 size: 16 residues. CDR3 sequence (DNA): TGTGCCAGCAGTTACTCGGTGGCAGGGAGGGTCGACGAGCAGTACTTC. This encodes CASSYSVAGRVDEQYF.

The chain uses TRBV18 and TRBJ2-2; 7 nucleotides match TRBD2. CDR1 is KGHSH and CDR2 is LQKENI in the germline V gene. The V and J ends lost 2 bases and 3 bases, in that order; junction bases with no gene match: 3. This CDR3 has 15 residues. The CDR3, as DNA: TGTGCCAGCTCACCAGCTAGCGGTTACACCGGGGAGCTGTTTTTT. Its protein is CASSPASGYTGELFF.

In this sample, this clone turned up once. The chain links TRBV9 to TRBJ2-2; the match to TRBD2 covers 10 bases. V shed 3 bases and J 5 bases; nucleotides not matched to a gene: 10. This CDR3 comprises 17 residues. Germline assignment: CDR1 SGDLS and CDR2 YYNGEE. The DNA for the CDR3 is TGTGCCAGCAGCGAAACAGCGGGGGGGCCGTCGACCGGGGAGCTGTTTTTT. Protein: CASSETAGGPSTGELFF. Full variable domain (missing parts from reference TRBV9 and TRBJ2-2): DSGVTQTPKHLITATGQRVTLRCSPRSGDLSVYWYQQSLDQGLQFLIQYYNGEERAKGNILERFSAQQFPDLHSELNLSSLELGDSALYFCASSETAGGPSTGELFFGEGSRLTVL.

V gene TRBV29-1 combines with J gene TRBJ2-1; 11 nucleotides agree with TRBD2. The CDR3 is made up of 16 amino acids. CDR1 and CDR2 from the germline V gene are SQVTM and ANQGSEA. V shed 4 bases and J 2 bases; nucleotides not matched to a gene: 7. The CDR3 DNA sequence: TGCAGCGTTGTTCCGGGGACTAGCGGAACCTACAATGAGCAGTTCTTC. Translated, it gives CSVVPGTSGTYNEQFF.

The chain couples TRBV6-1 to TRBJ2-1; possibly TRBD1 for D (6 bases). The CDR3 runs 15 residues. Trimming removed 7 bases from V and 3 bases from J, with 16 bases in between. Germline V gene data show CDR1 as MNHNS and CDR2 as SASEGT. As DNA, the CDR3 is TGTGCCAGCATCCTGGGGGCTAGAAGCTACAATGAGCAGTTCTTC. Protein sequence: CASILGARSYNEQFF.

The V gene is TRBV6-5, the J gene TRBJ2-7; no clear D gene. Deletions cut 0 bases from V and 5 bases from J, with 11 bases between. The CDR3 has 14 amino acids. In germline, CDR1 is MNHEY, CDR2 SVGAGI. CDR3 sequence: CASSYSFGLDEQYF. In nucleotides, the CDR3 is TGTGCCAGCAGTTACTCTTTCGGGTTGGACGAGCAGTACTTC.

In its sample, this clone was seen a few times. This chain links TRBV27 with TRBJ2-3; 13 nucleotides align to TRBD2. The CDR3 runs to 14 residues. V gave up 5 bases and J gave up 6 bases; unmatched junction bases: 2. The germline V gene has CDR1 MNHEY and CDR2 SMNVEV (reference sequence). The CDR3 DNA follows: TGTGCCAGCAGTCGGACTAGCGGGAGTGATACGCAGTATTTT. As protein: CASSRTSGSDTQYF.